This entry lists 4 T cell receptor beta chains sequenced from one sample in a study of cytomegalovirus exposure and HLA in healthy donors. It was with 60 Vbeta and 13 Jbeta primers that the PCR ran. Profiling relied on immunoSEQ multiplex PCR, and the TCRdb table lists in-frame clones only, not all of them. Of some 140,000 clones listed, around 80% are singletons. The specimen sequenced was PBMCs. The receptors here all came from a man aged 30 to 39 in good health.

V and J are TRBV9 and TRBJ2-1; unclear D gene. The length of the CDR3 is 14 residues. Germline V lookup: CDR1 SGDLS, CDR2 YYNGEE. V dropped 0 bases and J dropped 9 bases, with 13 bases sitting between them. CDR3 DNA: TGTGCCAGCAGCGTAGCTCTCCAGGCAGGTGAGCAGTTCTTC. Protein sequence: CASSVALQAGEQFF.

In this sample, this clone turned up a few times. V is TRBV4-1 and J is TRBJ2-7, with 8 nucleotides matching TRBD1. The CDR3 extends over 15 amino acids. Germline loops: CDR1 MGHRA, CDR2 YSYEKL. J lost 5 bases, V lost 6 bases, and 12 bases had no gene match. CDR3 bases: TGCGCCAGCAGTCGCACAGGGGGGCGATCGGACGAGCAGTACTTC. Residues: CASSRTGGRSDEQYF.

V and J are TRBV19 and TRBJ2-2, with 13 bases identical to TRBD2. Germline V gene lookup returns CDR1 LNHDA and CDR2 SQIVND (reference sequence). J was trimmed by 6 bases and V by 7 bases; bases with no gene match: 11. This CDR3 spans 17 amino acids. The CDR3, as DNA: TGTGCCAGTACCTCAAGGCGGACTAGCGGGAGAGCCGGGGAGCTGTTTTTT. Its translation is CASTSRRTSGRAGELFF.

The chain combines TRBV10-3 with TRBJ2-1, with 13 positions matching TRBD2. The J segment lost 9 bases and the V segment lost 6 bases, leaving 8 bases of the junction unmatched. The CDR3 extends over 15 amino acids. In germline, CDR1 is ENHRY, CDR2 SYGVKD. CDR3 region: CAISGTSGKSGEQFF. CDR3 DNA sequence: TGTGCCATCAGCGGGACTAGCGGGAAGTCTGGTGAGCAGTTCTTC.